Listed below are T cell receptor beta chains from one sample, sequenced in a study of cytomegalovirus exposure and HLA in healthy donors. Repertoires were generated with immunoSEQ multiplex PCR, while TCRdb's copy carries only in-frame clones and drops some. Here the sample spans about 89,000 clones, about 80% being singletons. Material for sequencing was PBMCs. The receptors stem from a male donor in good health and CMV-seronegative. Each CDR3 is given with its conserved first and last residue. The order of the fields is CDR3 length, J gene, D gene, clone size, V gene, CDR3 protein, CDR3 DNA. D genes are given only for firm matches. The size entry is marked missing in some rows and otherwise reads once, few, many or a size class.

>14|TRBJ1-5|NA|NA|TRBV29-1
CSASEEDKHQPQHF
TGCAGCGCTTCAGAAGAGGACAAACATCAGCCCCAGCATTTT
>12|TRBJ2-7|NA|once|TRBV5-5
CASLAIFDEQYF
TGTGCCAGCTTAGCGATATTCGACGAGCAGTACTTC
>12|TRBJ2-1|NA|NA|TRBV28
CASSNFHNEQFF
TGTGCCAGCAGCAATTTCCACAATGAGCAGTTCTTC
>12|TRBJ2-2|NA|NA|TRBV7-6
CASRSGDGELFF
TGTGCCAGCAGAAGCGGTGACGGGGAGCTGTTTTTT
>14|TRBJ1-1|NA|NA|TRBV19
CASSITSVNTEAFF
TGTGCCAGTAGTATTACCTCGGTGAACACTGAAGCTTTCTTT
>14|TRBJ2-7|NA|NA|TRBV27
CASSLRDTAYEQYF
TGTGCCAGCAGTTTAAGGGACACAGCCTACGAGCAGTACTTC
>16|TRBJ1-1|TRBD1|NA|TRBV27
CASSRGTGGSNTEAFF
TGTGCCAGCAGTCGAGGGACAGGGGGCTCGAACACTGAAGCTTTCTTT
>14|TRBJ2-7|TRBD2|NA|TRBV7-2
CASSLASGVYEQYF
TGTGCCAGCAGCTTAGCTAGCGGGGTTTACGAGCAGTACTTC
>15|TRBJ2-1|TRBD2|few|TRBV6-5
CASRGLAGGDNEQFF
TGTGCCAGCAGGGGACTAGCGGGAGGGGACAATGAGCAGTTCTTC
>15|TRBJ1-2|TRBD1|NA|TRBV9
CASSVETGGNYGYTF
TGTGCCAGCAGCGTAGAGACAGGGGGTAACTATGGCTACACCTTC
>16|TRBJ1-3|TRBD1|NA|TRBV18
CASSPPGTGSRNTIYF
TGTGCCAGCTCACCGCCGGGGACAGGGTCGAGGAACACCATATATTTT
>13|TRBJ2-3|NA|NA|TRBV30
CAWSNGFADTQYF
TGTGCCTGGAGTAACGGGTTCGCAGATACGCAGTATTTT
>14|TRBJ1-2|NA|NA|TRBV7-2
CASSLDRMRRGYTF
TGTGCCAGCAGCTTAGACAGGATGCGCAGGGGCTACACCTTC
>16|TRBJ2-1|TRBD2|NA|TRBV7-2
CASSQRLAGGLNEQFF
TGTGCCAGCAGCCAGAGACTAGCGGGAGGCCTTAATGAGCAGTTCTTC
>14|TRBJ1-4|NA|NA|TRBV11-2
CASSTPGYNEKLFF
TGTGCCAGCAGCACCCCAGGGTATAATGAAAAACTGTTTTTT
>13|TRBJ2-5|NA|NA|TRBV2
CASSENRQETQYF
TGTGCCAGCAGCGAGAATCGGCAAGAGACCCAGTACTTC
>13|TRBJ2-3|TRBD2|NA|TRBV7-2
CASSLAGAETQYF
TGTGCCAGCAGCCTAGCGGGAGCTGAGACGCAGTATTTT
>13|TRBJ1-2|NA|NA|TRBV19
CASSIGRNYGYTF
TGTGCCAGTAGTATAGGCCGGAACTATGGCTACACCTTC
>14|TRBJ2-7|TRBD1|NA|TRBV27
CASTPSGGNYEQYF
TGTGCCAGCACCCCGTCAGGGGGCAATTACGAGCAGTACTTC
>14|TRBJ2-7|NA|NA|TRBV18
CASSPSGNTYEQYF
TGTGCCAGCTCACCGAGCGGTAACACCTACGAGCAGTACTTC
>14|TRBJ1-1|TRBD1|NA|TRBV6-5
CASSPDRGSNRAFF
TGTGCCAGCAGTCCCGACAGGGGGTCCAACCGAGCTTTCTTT
>13|TRBJ2-7|TRBD2|NA|TRBV6-1
CASMSPGRGEQYF
TGTGCCAGCATGTCGCCAGGGAGGGGCGAGCAGTACTTC
>17|TRBJ2-2|TRBD1|NA|TRBV4-3
CASSPTTGTGVTGELFF
TGCGCCAGCAGCCCGACTACCGGGACAGGGGTGACCGGGGAGCTGTTTTTT
>11|TRBJ2-7|TRBD1|NA|TRBV2
CASRAGGEQYF
TGTGCCAGCAGAGCAGGGGGCGAGCAGTACTTC
>12|TRBJ2-1|NA|NA|TRBV14
CASRSIYNEQFF
TGTGCCAGCAGGTCCATCTACAATGAGCAGTTCTTC
>13|TRBJ1-2|NA|NA|TRBV11-2
CASSFRANYGYTF
TGTGCCAGCAGCTTTAGAGCTAACTATGGCTACACCTTC
>13|TRBJ2-7|NA|NA|TRBV7-9
CASSSLRGYEQYF
TGTGCCAGCAGCTCCCTGCGGGGATACGAGCAGTACTTC
>13|TRBJ1-5|NA|NA|TRBV2
CASRALMDQPQHF
TGTGCCAGCAGGGCCCTGATGGATCAGCCCCAGCATTTT
>13|TRBJ2-1|NA|NA|TRBV4-3
CASSQDLRGLQFF
TGCGCCAGCAGCCAAGATCTAAGGGGATTGCAGTTCTTC
>16|TRBJ2-2|NA|NA|TRBV7-8
CASSSRDTLPTGELFF
TGTGCCAGCAGCTCCCGGGACACCCTTCCCACCGGGGAGCTGTTTTTT
>13|TRBJ1-3|NA|NA|TRBV19
CASGLEGGNTIYF
TGTGCCAGCGGACTGGAGGGAGGAAACACCATATATTTT
>14|TRBJ1-2|NA|NA|TRBV7-9
CASSDTPGSYGYTF
TGTGCCAGCAGCGACACGCCAGGGTCCTATGGCTACACCTTC
>16|TRBJ2-7|NA|NA|TRBV30
CAWKPMGGPRKNEQYF
TGTGCCTGGAAACCAATGGGGGGTCCACGAAAGAACGAGCAGTACTTC
>16|TRBJ2-4|NA|few|TRBV19
CASSIQGFGAKNIQYF
TGTGCCAGTAGTATTCAGGGGTTTGGAGCCAAAAACATTCAGTACTTC
>15|TRBJ1-1|TRBD1|NA|TRBV5-1
CASSSRTGSGPEAFF
TGCGCCAGCAGCAGCCGGACAGGGAGCGGACCTGAAGCTTTCTTT
>16|TRBJ2-1|TRBD2|NA|TRBV7-9
CASSPRGGISVHEQFF
TGTGCCAGCAGCCCGCGGGGGGGAATTAGTGTTCATGAGCAGTTCTTC
>15|TRBJ1-1|TRBD1|NA|TRBV27
CASSAGQGMNTEAFF
TGTGCCAGCAGTGCGGGACAGGGGATGAACACTGAAGCTTTCTTT
>12|TRBJ1-1|TRBD1|NA|TRBV10-3
CAIRDRDTEAFF
TGTGCCATCAGAGACAGGGACACTGAAGCTTTCTTT
>14|TRBJ1-5|NA|NA|TRBV7-2
CASSPDTPRQPQHF
TGTGCCAGCAGCCCGGACACCCCCAGGCAGCCCCAGCATTTT
>15|TRBJ2-2|TRBD1|NA|TRBV4-3
CASGPGQVNTGELFF
TGCGCCAGCGGACCCGGACAGGTGAACACCGGGGAGCTGTTTTTT
>16|TRBJ1-1|NA|NA|TRBV19
CASSIWTDTEYTEAFF
TGTGCCAGTAGTATTTGGACGGACACGGAATACACTGAAGCTTTCTTT
>14|TRBJ1-2|NA|NA|TRBV9
CASSVGGGDYGYTF
TGTGCCAGCAGCGTAGGCGGGGGGGACTATGGCTACACCTTC
>13|TRBJ2-7|NA|NA|TRBV28
CASSASSIGEQYF
TGTGCCAGCAGCGCGTCCTCAATCGGCGAGCAGTACTTC
>15|TRBJ2-3|TRBD1|once|TRBV4-3
CASSPRDRALDTQYF
TGCGCCAGCAGCCCCCGGGACAGGGCTCTGGATACGCAGTATTTT
>12|TRBJ1-1|NA|NA|TRBV7-9
CASSLVSRGAFF
TGTGCCAGCAGCTTAGTTTCCCGAGGAGCTTTCTTT